This T cell receptor beta chain was profiled in a study of esophageal squamous cell carcinoma under preoperative chemotherapy. Study context: TCR repertoires were profiled from both peripheral blood T cells and tumor-infiltrating lymphocytes.

Study-wide results and caveats: Clonal contraction, more than amplification, hit abundant clones after paclitaxel-nedaplatin.

Described time point: after preoperative PTX-NDP chemotherapy. TCRdb re-called the PCR reads with MiXCR, one entry per CDR3 protein. This table has about 18,000 distinct CDR3 sequences, 46% appearing once. This clonotype was detected only a few times. What it binds is not known. The CDR3 length is 16 residues. V lost 0 bases to trimming and J lost 13 bases, with 22 bases between them. CDR1 SGHTA and CDR2 FQGTGA come from the germline V gene. Sample collection occurred from a patient given preoperative chemotherapy. This receptor was identified in a human donor with esophageal squamous cell carcinoma. The donor label of this sample is uncertain. The V call is TRBV7-3, the J call TRBJ2-1, with unresolved D. This CDR3 is CASSLTLGRHEETQFF. Written as DNA, the CDR3 is TGTGCCAGCAGCTTAACTCTAGGCAGACACGAAGAGACCCAGTTCTTC.